The clone carrying this T cell receptor (beta chain) was seen more than once but under ten times. These data come from a study of T cell repertoires in cytomegalovirus infection. About the research overall: CMV infection and matching HLA type were both indicated by public TCR beta signatures.

A single record per CDR3 protein comes from TCRdb applying MiXCR to the reads. The sample records hundreds of thousands of distinct CDR3 sequences, approximately 24% being singletons. V lost 4 bases, J lost 9 bases, and 9 bases lay in between. Looked up from germline, CDR1 is SGHAT and CDR2 is FQNNGV. The CDR3 has 11 amino acids. Sample: CD8+ T cells from PBMCs. The receptor was isolated from a human donor in good health (CMV status not recorded). Some clones in this sample may be carry-over from other donors' samples. The chain links TRBV11-2 to TRBJ1-1, with D unresolved. The DNA for the CDR3 is TGTGCCAGCAGCTCGGTGTCCCAAGCTTTCTTT. It yields the protein CASSSVSQAFF.